The T cell receptor (beta chain) described here comes from a study of blood T cells in healthy people across ages (dated by TCRdb to between 2014 and 2017). As for the study more broadly: In model experiments, template switching captured about one uniquely barcoded TCR beta cDNA molecule for every two T cells. Using deep sequencing normalized with unique cDNA molecular identifiers, the study measured how TCR beta repertoire diversity changes with age. Donors were grouped into four age groups: young (average about 15 years), middle-aged (about 40), aged (about 59) and long-lived (just over 80). To avoid experimental bias, donors of different ages were distributed randomly across sequencing lanes. For two donors (one aged 18 to 30 and one aged 80 or older), the study analyzed two additional independent replicas of 1 million unique cDNA reads from the same blood draw.

The count of this clonotype is one. This clone's antigen is unknown. The sample holds no much larger clone one base away, and base qualities are not on file. One read provides weak support. The method was 5' RACE. Sequenced using an Illumina HiSeq 2500. The second PCR ran for roughly 7 to 11 cycles and used a J-beta primer mix along with a sample-barcoded 5' primer. A unique molecular identifier was introduced onto each TCR beta cDNA molecule by a template-switch 5' adaptor carrying 12 random nucleotides. Each sample yielded at least 2.5 million CDR3-containing paired-end reads. The Mint cDNA synthesis kit, primed by a TRBC-specific oligonucleotide, was used to synthesize first-strand cDNA from all RNA. All cDNA was treated with uracil-DNA glycosylase and then went through a first 18-cycle PCR with the universal primers M1SS and BC2_uni_R. Turning to the authors' computational methods: Each sample was normalized by randomly selecting 1 million high-quality reads, each carrying a distinct molecular identifier. Reads sharing molecular identifiers were discarded rather than binned into consensus sequences. MiTCR, with a Q25 quality threshold and the strictest error-elimination algorithm, was used for CDR3 identification, clonotype clustering and error correction. A nonparametric unseen species model using Euler transformation provided a lower-bound estimate of total TCR beta diversity. The public reads were run again by TCRdb, first through fastp at Q25 and then through MiXCR, and only productive beta chains were kept. Rows are combined by CDR3 protein, so each entry shows the most common genes and DNA. TCRdb's processing, not the study's, gives the V and J calls here. Present in this sample are 500,000 to 700,000 distinct CDR3 sequences, less than 35% of which were seen just once. Jointly, the top ten make up 15% to 18% of the sample.

Results and caveats for the whole study, not just this receptor: Estimates of total diversity based on one million sequenced T cells were considered lower bounds and underestimates. The long-lived group showed more naive CD4+ T cells, fewer expanded clones and increased TCR diversity than the aged group, suggesting age selection. Observed TCR beta diversity per million T cells fell roughly linearly with age, and a significant reduction was already apparent by age roughly 41. The percentage of naive T cells measured by flow cytometry correlated strongly with observed TCR beta diversity. Because donor CMV infection status was unknown, age-related changes in expanded clonotypes were potentially confounded. Because profiling used bulk unsorted PBMCs, naive and antigen-experienced compartments could not be compared conclusively.

V is cut back by 1 base and J by 4 bases, with 10 bases in the junction unmatched. In the germline V gene (reference sequence), CDR1 corresponds to DFQATT and CDR2 to SNEGSKA. The CDR3 has 16 amino acids, counting the end cysteine and phenylalanine. The DNA shown is the 48-base CDR3, in frame from base 1. Systemically healthy Caucasian individuals from Russia, 39 in total and aged about 6 to 95 years, were included as donors. Each donor gave about 11 milliliters of peripheral blood, drawn into EDTA-treated Vacutainer tubes. PBMCs were isolated by Ficoll-Paque density-gradient centrifugation, with at least 7 million obtained per sample. Trizol reagent was used to extract total RNA from the PBMCs, yielding at least 5.5 micrograms per sample. Naive CD45RAhigh/CD27high T cell percentages were measured by flow cytometry on a PBMC aliquot from every donor.

The sequence was obtained from an elderly woman in good health. The V and J genes are TRBV20-1 and TRBJ1-5; 7 nucleotides in the junction match TRBD1. Input material: blood. The CDR3 corresponds to CSARGNTGTANQPQHF. In nucleotides, the sequence is TGCAGTGCTAGAGGTAATACCGGGACAGCAAATCAGCCCCAGCATTTT.